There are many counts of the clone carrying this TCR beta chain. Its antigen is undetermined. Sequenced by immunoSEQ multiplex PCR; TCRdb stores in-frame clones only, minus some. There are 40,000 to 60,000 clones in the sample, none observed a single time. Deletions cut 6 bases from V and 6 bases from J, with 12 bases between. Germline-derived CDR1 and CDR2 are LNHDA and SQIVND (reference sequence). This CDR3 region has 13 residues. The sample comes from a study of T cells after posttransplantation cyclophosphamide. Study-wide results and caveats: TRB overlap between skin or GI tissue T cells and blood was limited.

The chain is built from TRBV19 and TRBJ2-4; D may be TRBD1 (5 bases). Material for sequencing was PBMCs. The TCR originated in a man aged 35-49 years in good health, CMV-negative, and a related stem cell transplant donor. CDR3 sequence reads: CASREGVANIQYF. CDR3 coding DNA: TGTGCCAGTAGGGAAGGGGTGGCAAACATTCAGTACTTC.